This T cell receptor beta chain is drawn from a study of somatic mutations in cytotoxic T cells in rheumatoid arthritis. Overall study: Sorting by flow gave nearly 100% purity for some V beta antibody-stained T-cell populations, including V beta1+ cells sequenced for TCRB. Whole-study findings and limits: The targets (antigens) of the expanded CD8+ clones were not known. With advancing age, CD8+ clonality climbed in rheumatoid arthritis patients but did not rise in healthy controls.

A word on this clone: Its matching antigen is unknown.

Healthy control subjects consisted of blood donors (median age about 57 years, range roughly 21-75; about 53% female). TCRdb's table, derived via immunoSEQ multiplex PCR, lists solely in-frame clones and lacks some. This sample has about 17,000 clones, with 70% to 85% found just once. Trimming pared 5 bases from V and 8 bases from J, leaving 16 bases between. CDR3 size: 14 residues. Germline V CDR1 and CDR2: SGHAT, FQNNGV. The receptor comes from a man aged 55-75 years in good health. The chain combines TRBV11-2 with TRBJ2-1; TRBD2 is a possible D gene (6 bases). The sequenced sample consisted of CD8+ T cells sorted from blood. The CDR3 bases are TGTGCCAGCAGCCCCCCCGGGACTCGGGATGAGCAGTTCTTC. Protein: CASSPPGTRDEQFF.